What follows are 27 T cell receptor beta chains derived from one specimen sequenced in a study of cytomegalovirus exposure and HLA in healthy donors. Using immunoSEQ multiplex PCR, the repertoire was profiled, and TCRdb retains in-frame clones only, with some absent. The table shows around 70,000 clones, with around 94% occurring only once. The specimen was PBMCs. Receptor source: a man between 18 and 29 years old in good health and CMV-seropositive.

V usage is TRBV7-2 and J usage is TRBJ1-2; 12 bases fit TRBD1. CDR3 length: 14 amino acids. V dropped 5 bases and J dropped 8; count of bases not matched to a gene: 6. Germline V gene lookup returns CDR1 SGHTA and CDR2 FQGNSA. The CDR3 region has the DNA TGTGCCAGCAGCATTAGGGGACAGGGGGCCGGCTACACCTTC. Protein: CASSIRGQGAGYTF.

The chain carries TRBV14 and TRBJ2-3; 7 bases are a match to TRBD1. The CDR3 extends over 13 amino acids. CDR1 is SGHDN, CDR2 FVKESK, per germline. J was trimmed by 8 bases and V by 1 base; bases with no gene match: 3. The CDR3 loop is CASSQGTGGTQYF. The CDR3 nucleotides are TGTGCCAGCAGCCAAGGGACAGGAGGTACGCAGTATTTT. The complete variable domain, with remaining parts taken from reference TRBV14 and TRBJ2-3, reads EAGVTQFPSHSVIEKGQTVTLRCDPISGHDNLYWYRRVMGKEIKFLLHFVKESKQDESGMPNNRFLAERTGGTYSTLKVQPAELEDSGVYFCASSQGTGGTQYFGPGTRLTVL.

This chain links TRBV9 with TRBJ2-5; D unresolved. The CDR3 length is 14 residues. The germline gives CDR1 SGDLS, CDR2 YYNGEE. The germline V and J ends were trimmed by 3 bases and 2 bases, with 11 bases remaining between them. The CDR3 sequence is CASSAEDGQETQYF. The CDR3 DNA follows: TGTGCCAGCAGCGCCGAAGACGGGCAAGAGACCCAGTACTTC.

The chain is built from TRBV7-9 and TRBJ2-3, with D possibly TRBD1 on 5 matching bases. Germline V gives CDR1 SEHNR, CDR2 FQNEAQ (reference sequence). The CDR3 runs to 17 residues. V gave up 5 bases and J gave up 2 bases, with 20 bases separating them. The CDR3 nucleotides are TGTGCCAGCAGCCCCAAGCAGGGCGGCGAACACACAGATACGCAGTATTTT. Its protein product is CASSPKQGGEHTDTQYF.

The gene calls are TRBV27 and TRBJ1-2, with TRBD1 identical over 8 bases. The CDR3 is made up of 13 amino acids. Germline V CDR1 and CDR2: MNHEY, SMNVEV (reference sequence). The J segment lost 4 bases and the V segment lost 2 bases, leaving 0 bases of the junction unmatched. The CDR3 DNA sequence: TGTGCCAGCAGTTTAGGGACAGGCTATGGCTACACCTTC. Amino acid sequence: CASSLGTGYGYTF.

The CDR3 loop is CASFRLAANTGELFF. DNA for the CDR3: TGCGCCAGCTTTCGACTAGCGGCGAACACCGGGGAGCTGTTTTTT. The chain recombines TRBV5-1 with TRBJ2-2, with 9 bases identical to TRBD2. J gave up 0 bases and V 7 bases, and 4 bases lay outside the gene matches. Germline loops: CDR1 SGHRS, CDR2 YFSETQ. This CDR3 has 15 amino acids.

This clone is labeled medium-sized. This CDR3 is CAWSQGGTGELFF. The DNA for the CDR3 is TGTGCCTGGAGTCAGGGAGGCACCGGGGAGCTGTTTTTT. V and J are TRBV30 and TRBJ2-2; tentative D call: TRBD2 (6 bases). Trimming took 2 bases from V and 4 from J, leaving 8 bases between them. This CDR3 region has 13 residues. Looked up from germline, CDR1 is GTSNPN and CDR2 is SVGIG (reference sequence).

This chain uses TRBV5-6 with TRBJ2-1, with 9 bases that match TRBD2. From germline, CDR1 is SGHDT and CDR2 YYEEEE. Germline trimming cut 4 bases from V and 7 bases from J; bases unmatched to any gene: 15. This CDR3 has 17 amino acids. The CDR3: CASSQPSAGGYGNEQFF. The CDR3 DNA reads TGTGCCAGCAGCCAGCCCTCGGCGGGAGGGTACGGGAATGAGCAGTTCTTC. The whole variable domain, filled in from reference TRBV5-6 and TRBJ2-1, reads DAGVTQSPTHLIKTRGQQVTLRCSPKSGHDTVSWYQQALGQGPQFIFQYYEEEERQRGNFPDRFSGHQFPNYSSELNVNALLLGDSALYLCASSQPSAGGYGNEQFFGPGTRLTVL.

This sequence joins TRBV28 and TRBJ2-7, with TRBD2 as a possible D gene (7 bases). The CDR3 consists of 14 residues. The V end was cut by 6 bases, the J end by 0 bases, with 12 bases between. The germline CDR1 and CDR2 sequences are MDHEN and SYDVKM. The CDR3 DNA reads as TGTGCCAGCAGGCACAGGGAGGGCTCCTACGAGCAGTACTTC. The encoded protein is CASRHREGSYEQYF.

The genes are TRBV19 and TRBJ2-1, with TRBD2 identical over 10 bases. This CDR3 region has 16 residues. The germline gives CDR1 LNHDA, CDR2 SQIVND (reference sequence). The V segment lost 5 bases and the J segment 7 bases; nucleotides outside the gene matches: 11. CDR3 in amino acids: CASSPGTSEMGNEQFF. DNA for the CDR3: TGTGCCAGTAGTCCCGGGACTAGCGAAATGGGGAATGAGCAGTTCTTC.

The gene calls are TRBV5-8 and TRBJ1-4; 10 nucleotides align to TRBD1. From germline, CDR1 is SGHTS and CDR2 YDEGEE. This CDR3 region has 15 residues. Losses at the gene ends were 3 bases for V and 4 bases for J; bases not matched to a gene: 3. CDR3 protein: CASSYWTGGNEKLFF. CDR3 nucleotides: TGTGCCAGCAGCTATTGGACAGGGGGTAATGAAAAACTGTTTTTT.

The V gene is TRBV5-1, the J gene TRBJ2-7; 9 bases match TRBD2. Germline V CDR1 and CDR2: SGHRS, YFSETQ. The trim removed 8 bases at V and 2 bases at J, leaving 26 bases unmatched. This CDR3 region has 20 residues. The CDR3 DNA sequence: TGCGCCAGAGACGTATTACCGGAGCTAGCGGGGACTACAGACGCCTACGAGCAGTACTTC. This codes for CARDVLPELAGTTDAYEQYF.

The chain has TRBV7-9 and TRBJ2-7; no clear D gene. Per the germline V gene, CDR1 is SEHNR and CDR2 is FQNEAQ (reference sequence). The CDR3 has 12 residues. V gave up 0 bases and J gave up 5 bases, with 5 bases separating them. CDR3 loop: CASSLARDEQYF. CDR3 sequence (DNA): TGTGCCAGCAGCTTAGCGCGCGACGAGCAGTACTTC.

The table lists this clone with a count of one. This chain links TRBV10-2 with TRBJ2-2, with 12 positions matching TRBD1. The V gene's germline CDR1 is WSHSY and CDR2 SAAADI. This CDR3 comprises 16 residues. The ends lost 7 bases at V and 6 bases at J; junction bases unmatched: 9. In nucleotides, the CDR3 is TGCGCCAGCAAGACCCCGGGACAGGGGGCCTCCGGGGAGCTGTTTTTT. Its translation: CASKTPGQGASGELFF.

CDR3 loop: CASSPARGIRDQETQYF. DNA for the CDR3: TGTGCCAGCAGCCCCGCGCGCGGGATCAGGGACCAAGAGACCCAGTACTTC. The chain has TRBV7-9 and TRBJ2-5; D might be TRBD2 (6 bases). V was shortened by 5 bases and J by 0 bases, with 19 bases between the two germline ends. From germline, CDR1 is SEHNR and CDR2 FQNEAQ (reference sequence). There are 17 residues in the CDR3. The complete variable domain, with remaining parts taken from reference TRBV7-9 and TRBJ2-5, reads DTGVSQNPRHKITKRGQNVTFRCDPISEHNRLYWYRQTLGQGPEFLTYFQNEAQLEKSRLLSDRFSAERPKGSFSTLEIQRTEQGDSAMYLCASSPARGIRDQETQYFGPGTRLLVL.

The chain carries TRBV29-1 and TRBJ2-1; 7 positions match TRBD1. This CDR3 has 13 amino acids. The germline V gene encodes CDR1 SQVTM and CDR2 ANQGSEA. J gave up 6 bases and V 7 bases, and 9 bases lay outside the gene matches. CDR3 bases: TGCAGCGGGACCGATTACAGGGGCAATGAGCAGTTCTTC. This codes for CSGTDYRGNEQFF.

The rearrangement uses TRBV11-3 and TRBJ1-1, with D unresolved. Germline CDR1 SGHNT, CDR2 YENEEA. Trimming took off 5 bases at V and 1 base at J, with 8 bases between the two ends. This CDR3 has 13 amino acids. As DNA, the CDR3 is TGTGCCAGCAGCCCGGGGAGGAACACTGAAGCTTTCTTT. This codes for CASSPGRNTEAFF.

V is TRBV11-2 and J is TRBJ2-7; D is possibly TRBD2 (6 bases). The ends were cut back, 6 bases at V and 5 bases at J, with 20 bases in the middle. CDR1 is SGHAT and CDR2 is FQNNGV in the germline V gene. The CDR3 consists of 15 residues. The DNA of the CDR3 is TGTGCCAGCAGTGGGCGCGGCGGGATCGTCGACGAGCAGTACTTC. This sequence encodes CASSGRGGIVDEQYF.

J is TRBJ1-2 and V is TRBV7-9; the D gene is possibly TRBD1 (5 bases). The CDR3 loop spans 12 amino acids. In germline, CDR1 is SEHNR, CDR2 FQNEAQ (reference sequence). The V end lost 2 bases, the J end lost 7 bases, and 8 bases lay between the germline ends. CDR3 nucleotides: TGTGCCAGCAGCTTATCCGGGGGTGGCTACACCTTC. The encoded protein is CASSLSGGGYTF.

The chain recombines TRBV2 with TRBJ2-5; 9 positions match TRBD2. CDR1 is SNHLY and CDR2 is FYNNEI in the germline V gene. The CDR3 runs to 14 residues. V dropped 7 bases and J dropped 1; count of bases not matched to a gene: 4. CDR3: CASTPGLAQETQYF. The CDR3 DNA follows: TGTGCCAGCACACCGGGACTAGCCCAAGAGACCCAGTACTTC.

The V and J genes are TRBV27 and TRBJ2-1; TRBD2 matches at 7 bases. Germline trimming cut 2 bases from V and 4 bases from J; bases unmatched to any gene: 2. Looked up from germline, CDR1 is MNHEY and CDR2 is SMNVEV (reference sequence). The CDR3 sequence is 14 residues long. The CDR3 DNA reads TGTGCCAGCAGTTTAGGCGGGAGTTACAATGAGCAGTTCTTC. Its protein is CASSLGGSYNEQFF.

V gene TRBV2 combines with J gene TRBJ1-5, with 7 bases matching TRBD1. The J segment lost 3 bases and the V segment lost 8 bases, leaving 4 bases of the junction unmatched. Germline CDR1 and CDR2: SNHLY and FYNNEI. The CDR3 loop spans 13 amino acids. DNA for the CDR3: TGTGCCAGCGGGGACAGCTACAATCAGCCCCAGCATTTT. It encodes CASGDSYNQPQHF.

The chain joins TRBV10-3 to TRBJ2-5; 12 nucleotides match TRBD2. The CDR3 runs 16 residues. Germline CDR1 and CDR2: ENHRY and SYGVKD. The V segment lost 8 bases and the J segment 3 bases; nucleotides outside the gene matches: 10. CDR3 in amino acids: CAIGTSGRLIKETQYF. The CDR3 coding sequence is TGTGCCATCGGAACTAGCGGGAGGCTCATAAAAGAGACCCAGTACTTC.

The V and J genes are TRBV2 and TRBJ2-5; 7 bases are a match to TRBD2. The CDR3 has 16 amino acids. Trimming took 5 bases from V and 4 from J; bases not matched to a gene: 13. Germline V CDR1 and CDR2: SNHLY, FYNNEI. Here the CDR3 DNA reads TGTGCCAGCAGTCTCAGGTCTATTGGGAGGGGAGAGACCCAGTACTTC. This sequence encodes CASSLRSIGRGETQYF. Full variable domain (missing parts from reference TRBV2 and TRBJ2-5): EPEVTQTPSHQVTQMGQEVILRCVPISNHLYFYWYRQILGQKVEFLVSFYNNEISEKSEIFDDQFSVERPDGSNFTLKIRSTKLEDSAMYFCASSLRSIGRGETQYFGPGTRLLVL.

V gene TRBV4-1 combines with J gene TRBJ2-1; TRBD2 might be the D (6 bases). CDR3 length: 17 amino acids. Germline loops: CDR1 MGHRA, CDR2 YSYEKL. Deletions cut 0 bases from V and 7 bases from J, with 19 bases between. The CDR3 region has the DNA TGCGCCAGCAGCCAAGATCCGAGCGGGTTTCTCGGGAATGAGCAGTTCTTC. Protein: CASSQDPSGFLGNEQFF.

The chain has TRBV9 and TRBJ1-2; perhaps TRBD1 as D (6 bases). CDR3 length equals 13 residues. Germline V lookup: CDR1 SGDLS, CDR2 YYNGEE. V shed 0 bases and J shed 11 bases, with 14 bases lying between them. Here the CDR3 reads CASSVGSGVGYTF. The CDR3 DNA sequence: TGTGCCAGCAGCGTAGGATCAGGGGTCGGTTACACCTTC.

The genes are TRBV29-1 and TRBJ2-7; TRBD2 is a possible D gene (7 bases). This CDR3 has 13 residues. Trimming cost V 4 bases and J 5 bases, with 15 bases left between them. Germline loops: CDR1 SQVTM, CDR2 ANQGSEA. CDR3 in DNA: TGCAGCGTTGGGGGGCAGGGAGGGGACGAGCAGTACTTC. Its protein product is CSVGGQGGDEQYF.